Listed below are T cell receptor beta chains from one sample, sequenced in a study of early T cells in non-severe SARS-CoV-2 infection. TCRdb re-analysed the 5' RACE reads in MiXCR, keeping a single row per CDR3 protein. The sample carries about 71,000 distinct CDR3 sequences, around 13% recorded once. The sequenced sample was whole blood. The origin of the receptors is an adult who was a healthcare worker with PCR-confirmed SARS-CoV-2 infection or an uninfected control (not recorded which). The CDR3 runs from the conserved cysteine through the conserved F or W. A D gene is named only where the DNA matches it firmly. Rows give clone size only sometimes, using once, few, many, or a class for an expanded clone.

size: -
J: TRBJ2-5
D: -
V: TRBV29-1
DNA: TGCAGCGTTGAAGATGTAGGTAACCCTCCTCCAGAGACCCAGTACTTC
CDR3: CSVEDVGNPPPETQYF

size: many
J: TRBJ1-1
D: -
V: TRBV7-9
DNA: TGTGCCACCCCGGGAGGAGGGATTAAAAGCGAAGCTTTCTTT
CDR3: CATPGGGIKSEAFF

size: few
J: TRBJ1-3
D: -
V: TRBV18
DNA: TGTGCCAGCTCACCAATTTTCAGCGAAGGAAACACCATATATTTT
CDR3: CASSPIFSEGNTIYF

size: -
J: TRBJ1-1
D: -
V: TRBV28
DNA: TGTGCCAGCAGTTTTGGGGGTGGCAGGGGCGATAGAACTGAAGCTTACTTT
CDR3: CASSFGGGRGDRTEAYF

size: many
J: TRBJ1-5
D: TRBD1
V: TRBV5-6
DNA: TGTGCCAGCAGCTCCTTGGCACAGGGGACGGGTCAGCCCCAGCATTTT
CDR3: CASSSLAQGTGQPQHF

size: -
J: TRBJ2-4
D: -
V: TRBV12-3/TRBV12-4
DNA: TGTGCCAGCAGGGGACAACTCTCTATAGGCAAAAACATTCAGTACTTC
CDR3: CASRGQLSIGKNIQYF

size: few
J: TRBJ1-4
D: TRBD1
V: TRBV4-3
DNA: TGCGCCAGCAGCCACGGATATGGACAGGACAATGAAAAACTGTTTTTT
CDR3: CASSHGYGQDNEKLFF

size: -
J: TRBJ2-5
D: -
V: TRBV6-5
DNA: TGTGCCAGCAGCTTACAGGGACTGAACGTGGCGACCCAGTACTTC
CDR3: CASSLQGLNVATQYF

size: once
J: TRBJ2-3
D: -
V: TRBV11-2
DNA: TGTGCCAGCAGCTTGGGTCCCCAACCCACAGATACGCAGTATTTT
CDR3: CASSLGPQPTDTQYF

size: -
J: TRBJ2-1
D: -
V: TRBV7-2
DNA: TGTGCCAGCAGCTTAGCTCAGGGAAGCTCCTACAATGAGCAGTTCTTC
CDR3: CASSLAQGSSYNEQFF

size: few
J: TRBJ2-7
D: -
V: TRBV29-1
DNA: TGCAGCGTGAGACAGGTGACATCCTACGAGCAGTACTTC
CDR3: CSVRQVTSYEQYF

size: many
J: TRBJ1-2
D: -
V: TRBV5-1
DNA: TGCGCCAGCAGGCCGGGTCGAGACAGTTATAACTATGGCTACACCTTC
CDR3: CASRPGRDSYNYGYTF

size: -
J: TRBJ2-1
D: TRBD2
V: TRBV4-2
DNA: TGTGCCAGCAGCCAGGTTAGCGGGGGGGCGGTCCCGAATGAGCAGTTCTTC
CDR3: CASSQVSGGAVPNEQFF

size: -
J: TRBJ1-1
D: TRBD1
V: TRBV7-7
DNA: TGTGCCAGCAGCTTTCGACAGGGTTCCGAAGCTTTCTTT
CDR3: CASSFRQGSEAFF

size: few
J: TRBJ2-7
D: -
V: TRBV30
DNA: TGTGCCTGGAGTGTGGCGTACGAGCAGTACTTC
CDR3: CAWSVAYEQYF

size: many
J: TRBJ1-2
D: -
V: TRBV25-1
DNA: TGTGCCAGCAAAGGAGGGGGTGAGGGCTATGGCTACACCTTC
CDR3: CASKGGGEGYGYTF

size: -
J: TRBJ2-1
D: -
V: TRBV28
DNA: TGTGCCAGCAGTTTTGGACAGTGGACGTCGTTTGAGCAGTTCTTC
CDR3: CASSFGQWTSFEQFF

size: many
J: TRBJ1-1
D: -
V: TRBV7-9
DNA: TGTGCCAGCAGCTCCGCGGGGGCTGAAGCTTTCTTT
CDR3: CASSSAGAEAFF

size: few
J: TRBJ2-5
D: TRBD1
V: TRBV20-1
DNA: TGCAGTGCTAGACTTATCACTTGGACAGGCAGCCACGCCCAAGAGACCCAGTACTTC
CDR3: CSARLITWTGSHAQETQYF

size: many
J: TRBJ2-1
D: TRBD1
V: TRBV7-6
DNA: TGTGCCAGCAGCTTTAGAGGACAGGGGCGCTTCAATGAGCAGTTCTTC
CDR3: CASSFRGQGRFNEQFF

size: many
J: TRBJ2-7
D: -
V: TRBV7-2
DNA: TGTGCCAGCAGCCTTCAGGGTGGCGAGCAGTACTTC
CDR3: CASSLQGGEQYF

size: many
J: TRBJ2-1
D: TRBD1
V: TRBV6-6
DNA: TGTGCCAGCAGTTCCGTTACTAGACAGGGAAATGAGCAGTTCTTC
CDR3: CASSSVTRQGNEQFF

size: many
J: TRBJ1-2
D: -
V: TRBV18
DNA: TGTGCCAGCTCACCGGGGGCCCGACAGTTGTGGGGCTACACCTTC
CDR3: CASSPGARQLWGYTF

size: many
J: TRBJ1-6
D: -
V: TRBV6-5
DNA: TGTGCCAGCAGCCCGGTTACGGATTCACCCCTCCACTTT
CDR3: CASSPVTDSPLHF

size: few
J: TRBJ1-2
D: -
V: TRBV7-2
DNA: TGTGCCAGCGGGGCGAACTATGGCTACACCTTC
CDR3: CASGANYGYTF

size: -
J: TRBJ2-1
D: -
V: TRBV10-3
DNA: TGTGCCATCAGTGACTGGGGGTCCAGGGACAATGAGCAGTTCTTC
CDR3: CAISDWGSRDNEQFF

size: -
J: TRBJ1-6
D: TRBD1
V: TRBV6-5
DNA: TGTGCCAGCAGTTACTCCTTAGGGACAGGGGATGGCTCCTATAATTCACCCCTCCACTTT
CDR3: CASSYSLGTGDGSYNSPLHF

size: -
J: TRBJ1-3
D: -
V: TRBV28
DNA: TGTGCCAGCAGACCACCGGGACAAGCAGGAAACACCATATATTTT
CDR3: CASRPPGQAGNTIYF

size: few
J: TRBJ2-7
D: -
V: TRBV14
DNA: TGTGCCAGCAGCCAAGGCGGGGCCCAGCAGTACTTC
CDR3: CASSQGGAQQYF

size: few
J: TRBJ2-3
D: -
V: TRBV29-1
DNA: TGCAGCGTTGGGGGCCAGAGATTCACAGATACGCAGTATTTT
CDR3: CSVGGQRFTDTQYF

size: few
J: TRBJ2-2
D: -
V: TRBV29-1
DNA: TGCAGCGTCTGGGACACCGGGGAGCTGTTTTTT
CDR3: CSVWDTGELFF

size: -
J: TRBJ2-1
D: -
V: TRBV6-2/TRBV6-3
DNA: TGTGCCAGCAGTACACTGAATGAGCAGTTCTTC
CDR3: CASSTLNEQFF

size: few
J: TRBJ2-3
D: TRBD1
V: TRBV15
DNA: TGTGCCACCAGCGGCCGGGACAGGGGGTTAGATACGCAGTATTTT
CDR3: CATSGRDRGLDTQYF

size: -
J: TRBJ1-2
D: -
V: TRBV6-2/TRBV6-3
DNA: TGTGCCAGCAGTTGGGGCAGGGCCTATGGCTACACCTTC
CDR3: CASSWGRAYGYTF

size: -
J: TRBJ1-1
D: TRBD1
V: TRBV5-4
DNA: TGTGCCAGCAGCGGGGGACAGAGGAACACTGAAGCTTTCTTT
CDR3: CASSGGQRNTEAFF

size: many
J: TRBJ1-1
D: TRBD1
V: TRBV7-2
DNA: TGTGCCAGCAGCTTAGCGGAGGGGGCGCGCACTGAAGCTTTCTTT
CDR3: CASSLAEGARTEAFF

size: -
J: TRBJ1-3
D: -
V: TRBV11-2
DNA: TGTGCCAGCAGCCCCCGGAGTGCGGGGGGAAACACCATATATTTT
CDR3: CASSPRSAGGNTIYF

size: many
J: TRBJ2-7
D: -
V: TRBV7-6
DNA: TGTGCCAGCAGCTTGAACAGCGGGCTAAGCTACGAGCAGTACTTC
CDR3: CASSLNSGLSYEQYF

size: many
J: TRBJ1-2
D: -
V: TRBV7-9
DNA: TGTGCCAGCAGCCCCCGAGGCAGGGTGACGGATGGCTACACCTTC
CDR3: CASSPRGRVTDGYTF

size: few
J: TRBJ2-5
D: -
V: TRBV15
DNA: TGTGCCACCAGTCAATTAGAGACCCAGTACTTC
CDR3: CATSQLETQYF

size: few
J: TRBJ2-3
D: -
V: TRBV29-1
DNA: TGCAGCGTTATACCGCGCCGGGATACGCAGTATTTT
CDR3: CSVIPRRDTQYF

size: few
J: TRBJ1-6
D: -
V: TRBV2
DNA: TGTGCCAGCATCCCGCTGGACGGAGATTCACCCCTCCACTTT
CDR3: CASIPLDGDSPLHF

size: many
J: TRBJ1-1
D: -
V: TRBV29-1
DNA: TGCAGCGTTGAAGTATGGGGCAGCACTGAAGCTTTCTTT
CDR3: CSVEVWGSTEAFF

size: -
J: TRBJ1-1
D: -
V: TRBV29-1
DNA: TGCAGCGTTAAGGCCCTCCTCAGGGTTGAGACTGAAGCTTTCTTT
CDR3: CSVKALLRVETEAFF

size: many
J: TRBJ2-1
D: TRBD1
V: TRBV5-4
DNA: TGTGCCAGCAGCTTTGGGACAGGGGGGTTTCGGAATGAGCAGTTCTTC
CDR3: CASSFGTGGFRNEQFF

size: many
J: TRBJ1-3
D: TRBD1
V: TRBV18
DNA: TGTGCCAGCTCATACGCCGGGACAGGGGCTGGAAACACCATATATTTT
CDR3: CASSYAGTGAGNTIYF

size: many
J: TRBJ2-1
D: TRBD2
V: TRBV6-2/TRBV6-3
DNA: TGTGCCAGCACCCGACTAGCGGGGGGATATGAGCAGTTCTTC
CDR3: CASTRLAGGYEQFF